Listed below are T cell receptor beta chains from one sample, sequenced in a study of CD8 T cells in Susac syndrome. TCRdb reprocessed the immunoSEQ multiplex PCR reads via MiXCR and lists one record per CDR3 protein. The table lists fewer than 150,000 distinct CDR3 sequences, about 90% of them singletons. The specimen was CD8+ T cells from PBMCs. The receptor source for this set is a human donor with multiple sclerosis. The CDR3 runs from the conserved cysteine through the conserved F or W. The D gene is left open where the match is weak. Some rows have no size entry. The others give once, few or many, or a class for an expanded clone.

d_gene	v_gene	j_gene	abundance	CDR3aa	CDR3nt
-	TRBV7-3	TRBJ2-1	-	CASSQEATHEQFF	TGTGCCAGCAGCCAGGAGGCGACTCACGAGCAGTTCTTC
-	TRBV27	TRBJ1-4	-	CASSDQGLNEKLFF	TGTGCCAGCAGCGATCAGGGCCTTAATGAAAAACTGTTTTTT
-	TRBV4-1	TRBJ1-1	-	CASSHHPVGANTEAFF	TGCGCCAGCAGCCACCACCCCGTAGGGGCGAACACTGAAGCTTTCTTT
-	TRBV18	TRBJ2-3	-	CASSPPSGSPTDTQYF	TGTGCCAGCTCACCACCCTCCGGGTCCCCCACAGATACGCAGTATTTT
-	TRBV5-6	TRBJ1-5	-	CASSLQGGASNQPQHF	TGTGCCAGCAGCTTACAGGGAGGCGCGAGCAATCAGCCCCAGCATTTT
-	TRBV19	TRBJ2-1	once	CASRIMGGLYNEQFF	TGTGCCAGTAGGATAATGGGTGGATTGTACAATGAGCAGTTCTTC
-	TRBV7-8	TRBJ2-5	-	CASSLTETQYF	TGTGCCAGCAGCTTAACGGAGACCCAGTACTTC
TRBD1	TRBV7-3	TRBJ2-1	-	CASSLPRQGIPYNEQFF	TGTGCCAGCAGCTTACCGAGACAGGGGATACCCTACAATGAGCAGTTCTTC
-	TRBV9	TRBJ2-7	-	CASSPRNSYEQYF	TGTGCCAGCAGCCCTCGAAACTCCTACGAGCAGTACTTC
-	TRBV7-2	TRBJ1-1	-	CASSLYWNTEAFF	TGTGCCAGCAGCTTGTATTGGAACACTGAAGCTTTCTTT
TRBD2	TRBV3-1	TRBJ2-1	-	CASSLLTAGAYNEQFF	TGTGCCAGCAGCCTCCTTACGGCGGGGGCCTACAATGAGCAGTTCTTC
-	TRBV6-5	TRBJ1-1	-	CASSYSSGERNTEAFF	TGTGCCAGCAGTTACTCCTCCGGGGAGAGGAACACTGAAGCTTTCTTT
TRBD2	TRBV7-6	TRBJ2-7	-	CASSSGLAGAGEQYF	TGTGCCAGCAGCTCAGGACTAGCGGGAGCAGGAGAGCAGTACTTC
TRBD2	TRBV6-6	TRBJ2-3	-	CASTPRTSGTDTQYF	TGTGCCAGCACCCCTCGGACTAGCGGCACAGATACGCAGTATTTT
-	TRBV6-5	TRBJ2-1	-	CASSYLGLDGNEQFF	TGTGCCAGCAGTTACTTGGGGCTAGATGGTAATGAGCAGTTCTTC